The following is a T cell receptor (beta chain) sequence with its context. Its antigen is currently not known. Base-call qualities are not available, and no considerably larger clone is one nucleotide away. This sample stems from a study of Ad26.COV2.S vaccination and SARS-CoV-2 variants (dated by TCRdb to the early 2020s). General notes on the study: Vaccine-arm donors came from COV1001, a multicentre, randomized, double-blind, placebo-controlled phase I-IIa trial of Ad26.COV2.S in healthy adults. Ad26.COV2.S was administered intramuscularly at a dose of 5x10^10 or 1x10^11 viral particles, either as one shot or as two shots given 56 days apart. Trial participants were randomized into five groups of five, in which low-dose or high-dose Ad26.COV2.S was given once or twice, or placebo was given on both occasions. Blinding of investigators to trial group allocation was maintained during experiments and outcome assessment. The TCR-sequenced set comprised approximately 32 samples: around 20 Ad26.COV2.S vaccine recipients, 5 placebo recipients and 8 SARS-CoV-2 convalescent individuals. TCRbeta repertoire sequencing was used to assess the specificity and breadth of SARS-CoV-2-reactive T cell receptors after Ad26.COV2.S vaccination. Findings and caveats that apply to the study as a whole: The study lacked the statistical power to compare responses across vaccine doses or regimens. Spike-specific TCR breadth was higher in Ad26.COV2.S recipients than in placebo recipients (P = 0.0014). According to the authors, total T cell responses may have been underestimated by the TCR breadth and depth analyses. Substantial breadth of spike-specific CD8+ and CD4+ T cell responses was reported after vaccination. Vaccine and placebo recipients had similar non-spike TCR breadth, a finding consistent with the vaccine containing only spike.

The germline V gene supplies CDR1 SGHAT and CDR2 FQNNGV. The V and J ends are trimmed by 5 bases and 7 bases, leaving 27 bases between them. From its cysteine to its phenylalanine, the CDR3 spans 18 amino acids. Only CDR3 DNA remains: 54 bases, in frame from the first base. In light of the paper, this sample's treatment or condition label describes: over 15 received Ad26.COV2.S at low or high dose, single or two shots; several received placebo; per-sample allocation not given. For vaccine and placebo recipients, repertoires were sequenced using samples collected on day 63 after the first injection. Cohort 1b enrolled 25 to 30 adults aged 18-55 years at a single site in Boston, USA, between 29 July and 7 August 2020. As a vaccine, Ad26.COV2.S was a replication-incompetent adenovirus type 26 vector that expressed a prefusion-stabilized SARS-CoV-2 spike protein derived from the original Wuhan strain.

The immunoSEQ Assay was the method used to sequence TCRbeta CDR3 regions. After extraction, genomic DNA underwent amplification by bias-controlled multiplex PCR, followed by high-throughput sequencing. On the study's bioinformatics: To quantify the absolute abundance of every unique TCRbeta CDR3 region, sequences were collapsed and filtered. T cell fraction was estimated by normalizing TCRbeta template counts to usable DNA, which was measured by amplifying reference genes present in all nucleated cells. Repertoire TCRs were annotated as SARS-CoV-2-specific when V gene, CDR3 amino acid sequence and J gene were exactly matched to a known reactive TCR set. The reference SARS-CoV-2 TCR set was derived from MIRA and filtered for enrichment in COVID-19-positive ImmuneCODE repertoires, a step that removed public or cross-reactive TCRs. Using the MIRA antigens, annotated TCRs were further analysed by specific ORF or by position within an ORF. Breadth was defined as the number of annotated unique rearrangements divided by the total number of unique productive rearrangements, and depth was defined as the summed frequency of the annotated unique rearrangements. TCR breadth was compared between groups using two-sided Wilcoxon rank-sum tests. The immuneACCESS repertoire file appears here via TCRdb, limited to in-frame rearrangements. These files lack a portion of the clones; in checked studies, under half of the deficit traces to unresolved V genes, and the cause of the others is not known. V, J and clone size are taken as reported in that table, and D and trimming were inferred from the DNA itself. The sample records hundreds of thousands of clones, about nine tenths of which are singletons. The top ten hold approximately 5.9% of the sample.

This TCR came from a person aged 18-65 years who received the Ad26.COV2.S COVID-19 vaccine or a placebo. This specimen was peripheral blood, taken in a trial of Ad26.COV2.S vaccine versus placebo. The chain was built from TRBV11-2 and TRBJ2-4; D gene: possibly TRBD2, on 6 matching bases. The CDR3 is CASSPILWDSGPRNIQYF. The base sequence is TGTGCCAGCAGCCCAATCTTATGGGATAGCGGCCCTCGTAACATTCAGTACTTC.